The source of this T cell receptor (beta chain) is a study of blood T cells in healthy people across ages. Study-wide results and limits: With unsorted PBMCs, a conclusive comparison of naive versus antigen-experienced cells was not possible. It was not known whether donors were CMV positive (a possible confounder of expanded clonotype changes).

With a J-beta primer mix and a sample-barcoded 5' primer, a second PCR ran 7 to 11 cycles. MiXCR, run by TCRdb on the 5' RACE reads, gives a single entry per CDR3 protein. The profile covers hundreds of thousands of distinct CDR3 sequences, with roughly 52% appearing a single time and roughly an eighth taken by the ten largest. As to this clonotype: Its antigen is unidentified.

The sequenced sample was blood. The TCR was taken from a man aged 30-40 years in good health.

CDR3 DNA: TGCAGTGCTGGCCGCGGGGGTCCCACAGATACGCAGTATTTT. Translated: CSAGRGGPTDTQYF. This sequence joins TRBV20-1 and TRBJ2-3, with TRBD2 identical over 7 bases. Germline V gene lookup returns CDR1 DFQATT and CDR2 SNEGSKA (reference sequence). This CDR3 contains 14 residues. After removal of 5 bases from V and 2 bases from J, the junction contained 7 bases not matched to a gene.